The 8 T cell receptor beta chains reported below all come from one sample, sequenced in a study of beta chain features in type 1 diabetes. Study-wide results and caveats: Shortening that was moderate but significant affected the TCRB CDR3s of Type 1 diabetes patients in all four CD4+ subsets.

Antigens of these TCRs are unknown. Expressed TCRB transcripts got sequenced, as all isolated RNA was reverse transcribed. The table came from immunoSEQ multiplex PCR; TCRdb's copy has only in-frame clones and leaves some out. The profile covers 160,000 or so clones, with approximately 62% appearing a single time and around 0.08% taken by the ten largest. Specimen: naive CD4+ T cells from blood. The source is a man between 25 and 39 years old with type 1 diabetes.

A few counts support this clone. The V gene is TRBV4-1, the J gene TRBJ2-1, with TRBD1 as a possible D gene (5 bases). From germline, CDR1 is MGHRA and CDR2 YSYEKL. V lost 0 bases to trimming and J lost 3 bases, with 9 bases between them. The CDR3 sequence is 15 residues long. This chain's CDR3 is CASSQEGQGYNEQFF. As DNA, the CDR3 is TGCGCCAGCAGCCAAGAGGGGCAGGGCTACAATGAGCAGTTCTTC.

The gene calls are TRBV28 and TRBJ2-7, with D tentatively TRBD1 (5 bases). Trimming cost V 6 bases and J 0 bases, with 12 bases left between them. In germline, CDR1 is MDHEN, CDR2 SYDVKM. The CDR3 has 14 residues. CDR3 loop: CASSHHQGSYEQYF. The CDR3 region has the DNA TGTGCCAGCAGCCACCATCAGGGCTCCTACGAGCAGTACTTC.

This clone occurred a few times. The rearrangement uses TRBV14 and TRBJ2-4; D is unclear. Germline CDR1 SGHDN, CDR2 FVKESK. V was shortened by 0 bases and J by 3 bases, with 3 bases between the two germline ends. This CDR3 comprises 13 residues. CDR3 in amino acids: CASSQEGKNIQYF. Here the CDR3 DNA reads TGTGCCAGCAGCCAAGAAGGCAAAAACATTCAGTACTTC.

The chain couples TRBV30 to TRBJ1-4; D is undetermined. This CDR3 is built from 13 residues. Germline CDR1 GTSNPN, CDR2 SVGIG (reference sequence). V lost 0 bases and J 4 bases, leaving 6 bases between the germline ends. CDR3 sequence (DNA): TGTGCCTGGAGTGTCGATGTTAATGAAAAACTGTTTTTT. Translating gives CAWSVDVNEKLFF.

The V gene is TRBV30, the J gene TRBJ1-2; TRBD1 is a possible D gene (6 bases). Germline CDR1 and CDR2: GTSNPN and SVGIG (reference sequence). CDR3 length: 13 residues. The ends were cut back, 3 bases at V and 7 bases at J, with 15 bases in the middle. The CDR3 protein is CAWRDLDSFGYTF. The CDR3 bases are TGTGCCTGGAGGGACCTGGACAGTTTTGGCTACACCTTC.

This sequence joins TRBV12-5 and TRBJ1-1; D call uncertain. CDR3 size: 13 residues. CDR1 is LGHNT and CDR2 is FRNRAP in the germline V gene. The V gene lost 1 base and the J gene lost 1 base, with 4 bases spanning the gap. DNA for the CDR3: TGTGCTAGTGGTTTGGCAGCGAACACTGAAGCTTTCTTT. Translating it yields CASGLAANTEAFF.

This chain connects TRBV25-1 to TRBJ2-7; tentative D call: TRBD1 (6 bases). Between the trimmed V and J ends, which lost 8 bases and 5 bases, there was a span of 10 bases. Germline V gene data show CDR1 as MGHDK and CDR2 as SYGVNS. This CDR3 comprises 11 residues. The chain's CDR3 is CASQQGNEQYF. CDR3 nucleotide sequence: TGTGCCAGCCAACAGGGAAACGAGCAGTACTTC.

The J gene is TRBJ2-1, the V gene TRBV4-3, with 9 nucleotides matching TRBD1. Germline V lookup: CDR1 LGHNA, CDR2 YSLEER. With V trimmed by 6 bases and J by 8 bases, 11 bases remained unmatched. The CDR3 is 15 residues long. DNA of the CDR3: TGCGCCAGCAGGCGGGACAGGGAGGCAGAGTATGAGCAGTTCTTC. The encoded protein is CASRRDREAEYEQFF.